This entry lists 24 T cell receptor beta chains sequenced from one sample in a study of blood T cell repertoires in COVID-19. Libraries were prepared by immunoSEQ multiplex PCR; TCRdb keeps only in-frame clonotypes and omits some of them. The table includes some 25,000 clones, 80% to 90% detected once. The sequenced material came from peripheral blood. These receptor sequences come from a man aged 65-85 years with acute or convalescent COVID-19.

V usage is TRBV30 and J usage is TRBJ1-5, with unresolved D. The ends were cut back, 4 bases at V and 0 bases at J, with 7 bases in the middle. CDR3 size: 13 residues. The germline V gene encodes CDR1 GTSNPN and CDR2 SVGIG (reference sequence). The CDR3 is CAWTENSNQPQHF. The CDR3 bases are TGTGCCTGGACAGAAAATAGCAATCAGCCCCAGCATTTT.

The chain couples TRBV7-3 to TRBJ2-2; D may be TRBD1 (5 bases). The CDR3 runs to 15 residues. In germline, CDR1 is SGHTA, CDR2 FQGTGA. V shed 2 bases and J shed 0 bases, with 7 bases lying between them. The chain's CDR3 is CASSLDSANTGELFF. DNA of the CDR3: TGTGCCAGCAGCTTAGACAGCGCGAACACCGGGGAGCTGTTTTTT. Filled out from reference TRBV7-3 and TRBJ2-2, the complete variable domain reads GAGVSQTPSNKVTEKGKYVELRCDPISGHTALYWYRQSLGQGPEFLIYFQGTGAADDSGLPNDRFFAVRPEGSVSTLKIQRTERGDSAVYLCASSLDSANTGELFFGEGSRLTVL.

The chain has TRBV11-2 and TRBJ2-1, with 8 nucleotides matching TRBD2. V lost 0 bases, J lost 7 bases, and 2 bases stayed unmatched. The CDR3 consists of 14 residues. The germline gives CDR1 SGHAT, CDR2 FQNNGV. The CDR3 here is CASSLDGRGNEQFF. As DNA, the CDR3 is TGTGCCAGCAGCTTAGACGGGAGGGGGAATGAGCAGTTCTTC.

The V call is TRBV6-1, the J call TRBJ2-3; D is ambiguous. Germline V gives CDR1 MNHNS, CDR2 SASEGT. This CDR3 contains 15 residues. V was clipped by 2 bases and J by 4 bases, with 13 bases between them. The CDR3 DNA follows: TGTGCCAGCAGTGAAATGTCGGCAGGATCAGATACGCAGTATTTT. It encodes CASSEMSAGSDTQYF.

This clone was picked up a small number of times. V is TRBV21-1 and J is TRBJ2-5; the DNA was not used to check the table's D call, TRBD1. TRBV21-1 represents a pseudogene. The CDR3 is made up of 17 amino acids. CDR3 DNA: TGTGCCAGCAGCAACACCTCCGGGACAGGGTCAAAAGAGACCCAGTACTTC. It translates to CASSNTSGTGSKETQYF.

V is TRBV28 and J is TRBJ2-7; D may be TRBD1 (5 bases). The CDR3 sequence is 14 residues long. CDR1 and CDR2 from the germline V gene are MDHEN and SYDVKM. Trimming pared 7 bases from V and 3 bases from J, leaving 16 bases between. For the CDR3, the DNA is TGTGCCAGCATACCCAGGGTCACTAACTACGAGCAGTACTTC. As protein: CASIPRVTNYEQYF.

V usage is TRBV28 and J usage is TRBJ1-1; TRBD1 is a possible D gene (5 bases). The CDR3 contains 13 residues. The germline gives CDR1 MDHEN, CDR2 SYDVKM. V gave up 2 bases and J gave up 7 bases, with 11 bases separating them. Here the CDR3 DNA reads TGTGCCAGCAGTTTAGGCGGGGGACTTGAAGCTTTCTTT. This gives the protein CASSLGGGLEAFF.

The rearrangement uses TRBV28 and TRBJ1-1; D uncertain. Trimming pared 5 bases from V and 1 base from J, leaving 14 bases between. Germline lookup yields CDR1 MDHEN and CDR2 SYDVKM. This CDR3 spans 15 amino acids. The CDR3 loop is CASSPRGSPNTEAFF. The CDR3 coding sequence is TGTGCCAGCAGTCCCCGAGGGAGTCCGAACACTGAAGCTTTCTTT.

The chain couples TRBV25-1 to TRBJ1-1, with D possibly matching TRBD1 (6 bases). The CDR3 is 13 residues long. The germline V gene has CDR1 MGHDK and CDR2 SYGVNS. With 6 bases removed from V and 6 bases from J, the gap between germline ends came to 14 bases. CDR3 amino acids: CASRGQGNSEAFF. In nucleotides, the CDR3 is TGTGCCAGCAGGGGGCAGGGGAATTCTGAAGCTTTCTTT.

DNA of the CDR3: TGCGCCAGCGGAGGCATGTACAACTCAAAGCGGACAGGGAAGAACACCGGGGAGCTGTTTTTT. Translated, it gives CASGGMYNSKRTGKNTGELFF. This chain joins TRBV23-1 and TRBJ2-2; 8 nucleotides agree with TRBD1. TRBV23-1 qualifies as an ORF whose function is uncertain. V lost 8 bases and J lost 1; bases outside the gene matches: 24. The CDR3 covers 21 residues.

The chain is built from TRBV11-2 and TRBJ2-1; TRBD2 matches at 8 bases. Trimming cost V 4 bases and J 5 bases; bases outside gene matches: 7. The CDR3 is 15 amino acids. Germline lookup yields CDR1 SGHAT and CDR2 FQNNGV. The CDR3 nucleotides are TGTGCCAGCAGCTCAACCGGGACTAGACACAATGAGCAGTTCTTC. Translation: CASSSTGTRHNEQFF.

This chain connects TRBV7-8 to TRBJ2-5, with D tentatively TRBD1 (6 bases). Germline V gives CDR1 SGHVS, CDR2 FQNEAQ. V lost 5 bases and J lost 5, with 18 bases in between. The CDR3 covers 15 residues. CDR3 in amino acids: CASSTYFRGRETQYF. The DNA for the CDR3 is TGTGCCAGCAGCACCTACTTCAGGGGTCGGGAGACCCAGTACTTC.

About this clone: The junction and the germline gene differ at one end; a read error may be behind it. DNA for the CDR3: TGCGTTACAGGGGCGATGAGGAGCACAGATACGCAGTATTTT. It specifies CVTGAMRSTDTQYF. The chain combines TRBV6-5 with TRBJ2-3; TRBD1 matches 7 bases. Germline lookup yields CDR1 MNHEY and CDR2 SVGAGI. The CDR3 loop spans 14 amino acids.

This chain joins TRBV5-1 and TRBJ1-5; 7 nucleotides agree with TRBD1. Germline CDR1 and CDR2: SGHRS and YFSETQ. The trim removed 8 bases at V and 0 bases at J, leaving 8 bases unmatched. The CDR3 contains 15 residues. Here the CDR3 DNA reads TGCGCCAGTTCACTGGGACAGTATAGCAATCAGCCCCAGCATTTT. This gives the protein CASSLGQYSNQPQHF.

This clone has only one observation. The gene calls are TRBV6-5 and TRBJ2-6; no clear D gene. The CDR3 is 15 residues long. Trimming removed 5 bases from V and 0 bases from J, with 8 bases in between. Germline V CDR1 and CDR2: MNHEY, SVGAGI. CDR3 loop: CASSPPGSGANVLTF. CDR3 in DNA: TGTGCCAGCAGTCCGCCGGGCTCTGGGGCCAACGTCCTGACTTTC.

This clone showed up just once. The V call is TRBV13, the J call TRBJ2-5; 16 bases fit TRBD2. There are 17 residues in the CDR3. V shed 3 bases and J 4 bases; nucleotides not matched to a gene: 5. The V gene's germline CDR1 is PRHDT and CDR2 FYEKMQ (reference sequence). The CDR3 DNA sequence: TGTGCCAGCAGCTTGGGGACTAGCGGGGGGGAAGGAGAGACCCAGTACTTC. Protein sequence: CASSLGTSGGEGETQYF.

The V gene is TRBV3-1 (or the pseudogene TRBV3-2), the J gene TRBJ2-7; D perhaps matches TRBD1 (6 bases). Germline lookup yields CDR1 LGHDT and CDR2 YNNKEL (reference sequence). CDR3 size: 14 residues. V was cut by 6 bases and J by 0 bases, with 12 bases left in between. The CDR3 coding sequence is TGTGCCAGCAGTCACTCAGGGGACTCCTACGAGCAGTACTTC. Its protein is CASSHSGDSYEQYF.

The V call is TRBV29-1, the J call TRBJ1-4, with TRBD1 matching over 7 bases. J was trimmed by 5 bases and V by 6 bases; bases with no gene match: 6. Germline V gene data show CDR1 as SQVTM and CDR2 as ANQGSEA. CDR3 size: 13 residues. This CDR3 reads CSVRQGDNEKLFF. Here the CDR3 DNA reads TGCAGCGTGAGACAGGGAGACAATGAAAAACTGTTTTTT.

The V gene is TRBV19, the J gene TRBJ1-5, with a weak D call TRBD1 (5 bases). The CDR3 runs 16 residues. CDR1 and CDR2 (germline): LNHDA, SQIVND (reference sequence). V shed 1 base and J shed 3 bases, with 13 bases lying between them. The CDR3 bases are TGTGCCAGTAGTATAGCCGGCAGGGTAGCCAATCAGCCCCAGCATTTT. Translation: CASSIAGRVANQPQHF.

The gene calls are TRBV18 and TRBJ1-5; the match to TRBD1 covers 9 bases. This CDR3 comprises 13 residues. Germline lookup yields CDR1 KGHSH and CDR2 LQKENI. V lost 6 bases and J lost 5; bases outside the gene matches: 2. CDR3 protein: CASSDRGHQPQHF. CDR3 nucleotides: TGTGCCAGCTCGGACAGGGGTCATCAGCCCCAGCATTTT.

The rearrangement uses TRBV7-2 and TRBJ2-5; the match to TRBD2 covers 8 bases. Trimming took 5 bases from V and 1 from J; bases not matched to a gene: 9. The CDR3 is made up of 16 amino acids. Per germline, CDR1 SGHTA and CDR2 FQGNSA. The CDR3 DNA is TGTGCCAGCAGCCCCCGGGGCGGGGGGCTCCAAGAGACCCAGTACTTC. Protein product: CASSPRGGGLQETQYF.

This clone was picked up one time. The chain has TRBV19 and TRBJ1-5; tentatively, D is TRBD1 (6 bases). The ends were cut back, 4 bases at V and 0 bases at J, with 13 bases in the middle. The CDR3 runs 16 residues. Germline V lookup: CDR1 LNHDA, CDR2 SQIVND (reference sequence). In DNA, the CDR3 is TGTGCCAGTAGTACCCCGACAGGTATTAGCAATCAGCCCCAGCATTTT. It encodes CASSTPTGISNQPQHF.

The rearrangement joins TRBV27 to TRBJ2-5; no clear D gene. V shed 8 bases and J shed 4 bases, with 5 bases lying between them. Germline V gene data show CDR1 as MNHEY and CDR2 as SMNVEV (reference sequence). This CDR3 region has 10 residues. CDR3 in amino acids: CASGLETQYF. The CDR3 nucleotides are TGTGCCAGCGGGCTAGAGACCCAGTACTTC.

This chain uses TRBV7-3 with TRBJ2-1; no clear D. Germline values: CDR1 SGHTA, CDR2 FQGTGA. The CDR3 runs to 16 residues. V was pared by 2 bases and J by 0 bases, with 11 bases between. The CDR3 is CASSLSPPSSYNEQFF. The DNA of the CDR3 is TGTGCCAGCAGCTTATCACCACCGAGCTCCTACAATGAGCAGTTCTTC. The full variable domain, with the rest looked up from reference TRBV7-3 and TRBJ2-1, is GAGVSQTPSNKVTEKGKYVELRCDPISGHTALYWYRQSLGQGPEFLIYFQGTGAADDSGLPNDRFFAVRPEGSVSTLKIQRTERGDSAVYLCASSLSPPSSYNEQFFGPGTRLTVL.